Below are 17 T cell receptor beta chains sequenced from a single sample in a study of blood T cell repertoires in COVID-19. The protocol was immunoSEQ multiplex PCR, while the TCRdb copy is restricted to in-frame clones and leaves out a portion. The repertoire holds 200,000 to 250,000 clones, with roughly 80% as singletons. The sample comprised peripheral blood. The receptors shown here come from a woman aged 60-75 years with acute or convalescent COVID-19.

A note on this clone: Germline is not matched at one junction end, which may reflect a read error. The rearrangement joins TRBV4-3 to TRBJ2-7, with D possibly being TRBD1 (6 bases). Germline V CDR1 and CDR2: LGHNA, YSLEER. The CDR3 is 12 residues long. The CDR3 is CASSQRNVQQGF. For the CDR3, the DNA is TGCGCCAGCAGCCAGAGAAACGTACAACAGGGTTTC.

This rearrangement joins TRBV20-1 to TRBJ2-1; possible D gene TRBD2, 5 bases. Germline CDR1 is DFQATT and CDR2 is SNEGSKA (reference sequence). CDR3 length equals 15 residues. The germline V and J ends were trimmed by 3 bases and 5 bases, with 17 bases remaining between them. The chain's CDR3 is CSASVGLAVDNEQFF. The CDR3 DNA follows: TGCAGTGCTAGTGTAGGGCTAGCTGTGGACAATGAGCAGTTCTTC.

This chain links TRBV18 with TRBJ2-7; maybe TRBD1 (6 bases). CDR1 is KGHSH, CDR2 LQKENI, per germline. Trimming took 3 bases from V and 3 from J, leaving 15 bases between them. The CDR3 is 15 residues long. CDR3 in DNA: TGTGCCAGCTCACCCGGACAGTCAAATGGCTACGAGCAGTACTTC. Translating it yields CASSPGQSNGYEQYF.

The chain combines TRBV6-6 with TRBJ2-1; D perhaps matches TRBD1 (5 bases). The germline CDR1 and CDR2 sequences are MNHNY and SVGAGI (reference sequence). Trimming left V 4 bases short and J 9 bases short, with 13 bases between. This CDR3 comprises 13 residues. The CDR3 spells CASSWKGASEQFF. In DNA form, the CDR3 reads TGTGCCAGCAGTTGGAAAGGGGCGAGTGAGCAGTTCTTC.

The chain is built from TRBV9 and TRBJ2-2, with D hard to call. The CDR3 runs 14 residues. Trimming pared 0 bases from V and 6 bases from J, leaving 9 bases between. Germline V gene data show CDR1 as SGDLS and CDR2 as YYNGEE. CDR3 in amino acids: CASSVVPSAGELFF. As DNA, the CDR3 is TGTGCCAGCAGCGTAGTTCCCTCGGCCGGGGAGCTGTTTTTT.

The chain has TRBV7-6 and TRBJ2-1, with unresolved D. Trimming took off 5 bases at V and 7 bases at J, with 15 bases between the two ends. The germline V gene encodes CDR1 SGHVS and CDR2 FNYEAQ. This CDR3 contains 14 residues. The CDR3: CASSPPGFMNEQFF. For the CDR3, the DNA is TGTGCCAGCAGCCCCCCCGGGTTTATGAATGAGCAGTTCTTC.

V gene TRBV12-3 or TRBV12-4 combines with J gene TRBJ1-1; 7 bases match TRBD1. The V gene end was trimmed by 10 bases and the J gene end by 0 bases; junction bases not matched to a gene: 5. The CDR3 is made up of 13 amino acids. The CDR3 nucleotides read TGTGCCACCACAGGGACAGTGAACACTGAAGCTTTCTTT. This gives the protein CATTGTVNTEAFF.

This clone has only one observation. The gene calls are TRBV6-1 and TRBJ1-6, with 9 bases lining up with TRBD1. V trimming: 2 bases; J trimming: 10 bases; junction bases outside the gene matches: 15. The CDR3 length is 18 residues. The germline V gene encodes CDR1 MNHNS and CDR2 SASEGT. The CDR3 spells CASSELGTGTGLYSPLHF. CDR3 in DNA: TGTGCCAGCAGTGAATTAGGTACCGGGACAGGGCTTTACTCACCCCTCCACTTT.

This chain links TRBV4-1 with TRBJ2-2, with D maybe TRBD2 (7 bases). Trimming left V 4 bases short and J 7 bases short, with 19 bases between. Germline V gives CDR1 MGHRA, CDR2 YSYEKL. The CDR3 has 16 amino acids. The CDR3 reads CASSPSTGGVFGELFF. Here the CDR3 DNA reads TGCGCCAGCAGCCCCTCGACGGGGGGCGTTTTCGGGGAGCTGTTTTTT.

This clone was picked up one time. In DNA form, the CDR3 reads TGTGCCTGGAGCGGGGGGTCCTTGGAGACCCAGTACTTC. This sequence encodes CAWSGGSLETQYF. The V gene is TRBV30, the J gene TRBJ2-5; TRBD2 matches at 7 bases. V shed 3 bases, J shed 5 bases, and the junction held 6 bases outside the gene matches. The CDR3 is made up of 13 amino acids. Germline CDR1 is GTSNPN and CDR2 is SVGIG (reference sequence).

The V and J genes are TRBV18 and TRBJ1-1, with a tentative D call TRBD1 (6 bases). The CDR3 has 14 amino acids. CDR1 and CDR2 from the germline V gene are KGHSH and LQKENI. V was cut by 5 bases and J by 6 bases, with 16 bases left in between. The CDR3 loop reads CASSIQGRVAEAFF. For the CDR3, the DNA is TGTGCCAGCTCAATACAGGGTAGGGTCGCTGAAGCTTTCTTT.

The chain joins TRBV7-9 to TRBJ2-1; 7 bases match TRBD1. The CDR3 loop spans 13 amino acids. Per the germline V gene, CDR1 is SEHNR and CDR2 is FQNEAQ (reference sequence). V trimming: 7 bases; J trimming: 10 bases; junction bases outside the gene matches: 10. CDR3 coding DNA: TGTGCCAGCACCCTAGGGGTGGGACAGGAGCAGTTCTTC. It codes for CASTLGVGQEQFF.

The chain employs TRBV5-5 and TRBJ1-3; 7 nucleotides agree with TRBD1. Germline CDR1 SGHKS, CDR2 YYEKEE (reference sequence). The V and J ends lost 4 bases and 0 bases, in that order; junction bases with no gene match: 7. This CDR3 is built from 16 residues. Here the CDR3 reads CASSRGDSSSGNTIYF. For the CDR3, the DNA is TGTGCCAGCAGCCGAGGGGACAGCTCCTCTGGAAACACCATATATTTT.

This sequence joins TRBV7-2 and TRBJ1-1; 7 positions agree with TRBD1. Losses at the gene ends were 5 bases for V and 1 base for J; bases not matched to a gene: 4. Germline loops: CDR1 SGHTA, CDR2 FQGNSA. The CDR3 totals 14 residues. For the CDR3, the DNA is TGTGCCAGCAGCACCCGGACAGGGAACACTGAAGCTTTCTTT. Amino acids: CASSTRTGNTEAFF.

This chain connects TRBV10-1 to TRBJ2-7; a possible D gene is TRBD2 (6 bases). The CDR3 is made up of 13 amino acids. Germline values: CDR1 WNHNN, CDR2 SYGVQD (reference sequence). Between the trimmed V and J ends, which lost 10 bases and 4 bases, there was a span of 17 bases. The CDR3 protein is CAIIGGSRYEQYF. In DNA form, the CDR3 reads TGCGCCATCATCGGGGGATCCCGGTACGAGCAGTACTTC.

This clone was counted only a few times. V and J are TRBV29-1 and TRBJ1-1; 9 bases line up with TRBD1. The CDR3 is made up of 13 amino acids. V shed 5 bases, J shed 0 bases, and the junction held 1 base outside the gene matches. Germline CDR1 SQVTM, CDR2 ANQGSEA. The CDR3 loop reads CSVNRGLNTEAFF. The CDR3 coding sequence is TGCAGCGTTAACAGGGGGCTGAACACTGAAGCTTTCTTT.

The chain uses TRBV29-1 and TRBJ1-5; TRBD1 is a possible D gene (5 bases). Trimming cost V 1 base and J 11 bases, with 9 bases left between them. Germline V CDR1 and CDR2: SQVTM, ANQGSEA. This CDR3 contains 11 residues. For the CDR3, the DNA is TGCAGCGTTGAAGTTTCAGGGACCCAGCATTTT. Its translation: CSVEVSGTQHF.